Each of the 27 T cell receptor beta chains below was sequenced from the same sample in a study of Tregs in tolerant kidney transplant recipients. Recipients received nonmyeloablative bone marrow transplants from related graft donors, with transient mixed chimerism. Repertoires were generated with immunoSEQ multiplex PCR, while TCRdb's copy carries only in-frame clones and drops some. The table lists approximately 24,000 clones, with 4.1% in the top ten. Sequencing used CD4+ T cells from blood (PBMCs), obtained 6 months after the transplant. Receptors originate from a human patient who received a combined kidney and bone marrow transplant. The T cells may partly be graft donor cells.

Note on this clone: Read data end 3 residues before the CDR3 end; the end is taken from the germline J gene. The J gene is TRBJ1-3, the V gene TRBV5-1; 7 nucleotides match TRBD1. The germline V gene has CDR1 SGHRS and CDR2 YFSETQ. The CDR3 covers 14 residues. V shed 4 bases, J shed 2 bases, and the junction held 3 bases outside the gene matches. The CDR3 region is CASSPGTAGNTIYF. Incomplete CDR3 DNA: TGCGCCAGCAGCCCCGGGACAGCTGGAAACACC.

The DNA read from the CDR3 is TGTGCCAGCAGACCTCCGGGACAGCTCACCGGGGAG. It codes for CASRPPGQLTGE. The whole CDR3 is CASRPPGQLTGELFF. The rearrangement joins TRBV27 to TRBJ2-2, with 7 bases aligning to TRBD1. The read gets to within 3 residues of the CDR3 end, and the germline J gene fills in the rest. The CDR3 spans 15 residues. Germline V gene lookup returns CDR1 MNHEY and CDR2 SMNVEV (reference sequence). Trimming took 6 bases from V and 4 from J; bases not matched to a gene: 8.

About this clone: The read falls 3 residues short of the CDR3 end, and the missing part is taken from the germline J gene. The chain carries TRBV5-5 and TRBJ1-3; D gene unclear. Between the trimmed V and J ends, which lost 4 bases and 4 bases, there was a span of 15 bases. The germline gives CDR1 SGHKS, CDR2 YYEKEE (reference sequence). The CDR3 sequence is 15 residues long. The chain's CDR3 is CASSLLAVPGNTIYF. CDR3 DNA, as far as it was read: TGTGCCAGCAGCCTGCTGGCCGTCCCAGGAAACACC.

Worth noting for this clone: The CDR3 is cut off 3 residues early in the read; its end comes from the germline J gene. The chain joins TRBV5-1 to TRBJ2-5, with D perhaps matching TRBD1 (6 bases). Trimming stripped 4 bases from V and 1 base from J, with 14 bases between. CDR1 and CDR2 from the germline V gene are SGHRS and YFSETQ. The CDR3 totals 15 residues. The sequenced CDR3 bases are TGCGCCAGCAGCGTGACAGGAGATATCCAAGAGACC. Translation: CASSVTGDIQET. The whole CDR3 sequence reads CASSVTGDIQETQYF. Together with reference TRBV5-1 and TRBJ2-5, the CDR3 gives the full variable domain: KAGVTQTPRYLIKTRGQQVTLSCSPISGHRSVSWYQQTPGQGLQFLFEYFSETQRNKGNFPGRFSGRQFSNSRSEMNVSTLELGDSALYLCASSVTGDIQETQYFGPGTRLLVL.

Points on this clone: The CDR3 end is not reached by the read, which stops 3 residues before it; the germline J gene fills it in. This chain joins TRBV11-3 and TRBJ2-3, with 10 bases identical to TRBD1. Germline assignment: CDR1 SGHNT and CDR2 YENEEA. Unmatched junction bases numbered 4, after V lost 4 bases and J lost 6 bases. The CDR3 loop spans 14 amino acids. CDR3 protein: CASSSGTGEDTQYF. The sequenced CDR3 bases are TGTGCCAGCAGCTCAGGGACAGGGGAGGATACG.

As to this clone: The CDR3 end is not reached by the read, which stops 3 residues before it; the germline J gene fills it in. The chain joins TRBV5-6 to TRBJ2-1; 8 bases line up with TRBD2. The CDR3 is 15 residues long. CDR1 and CDR2 from the germline V gene are SGHDT and YYEEEE. Trimming at V came to 4 bases and at J to 4 bases, leaving 7 bases not matched to a gene. The CDR3 here is CASSLDGLAYNEQFF. The part of the CDR3 DNA that was read is TGTGCCAGCAGCCTGGACGGACTAGCATACAATGAG.

With regard to this clone: Read sequence stops 3 residues before the CDR3 end, and the germline J gene provides the missing end. The gene calls are TRBV6-2 or TRBV6-3 and TRBJ2-4; D might be TRBD2 (6 bases). Trimming removed 6 bases at V and 2 bases at J, with 11 bases between. The CDR3 has 14 residues. CDR1 MNHEY and CDR2 SVGEGT come from the germline V gene. CDR3 amino acids: CASRAGGSKNIQYF. The sequenced part of the CDR3 DNA is TGTGCCAGCAGGGCTGGGGGGTCCAAAAACATT.

Comments on this clone: The sequenced fragment ends 3 residues before the CDR3 boundary, so the rest is inferred from the germline J gene. V usage is TRBV20-1 and J usage is TRBJ2-1; 10 nucleotides match TRBD1. This CDR3 has 15 amino acids. V shed 4 bases and J 6 bases; nucleotides not matched to a gene: 9. Looked up from germline, CDR1 is DFQATT and CDR2 is SNEGSKA (reference sequence). The part of the CDR3 DNA that was read is TGCAGTGCTAATACCGGGACAGGGGATCCCAATGAG. Protein product: CSANTGTGDPNE. The CDR3 in its entirety is CSANTGTGDPNEQFF.

As concerns this clone: Read sequence stops 3 residues before the CDR3 end, and the germline J gene provides the missing end. Additional DNA sequences in this sample encode the identical CDR3. J is TRBJ2-7 and V is TRBV5-4, with 9 bases aligning to TRBD1. Germline trimming cut 0 bases from V and 1 base from J; bases unmatched to any gene: 2. From germline, CDR1 is SGHNT and CDR2 YYREEE (reference sequence). The CDR3 sequence is 15 residues long. CDR3 DNA (partial): TGTGCCAGCAGCTTGGGGGGGACAGGGTCCTACGAG. It specifies CASSLGGTGSYE. The entire CDR3 sequence reads CASSLGGTGSYEQYF.

Concerning this clone: The read ends 3 residues early relative to the CDR3; the germline J gene fills the gap. The V and J genes are TRBV19 and TRBJ1-2, with a weak D call TRBD1 (6 bases). Germline CDR1 is LNHDA and CDR2 is SQIVND (reference sequence). The germline V and J ends were trimmed by 1 base and 3 bases, with 9 bases remaining between them. This CDR3 region has 14 residues. CDR3 DNA (partial): TGTGCCAGTAGTATAGGACAGGTCTACTATGGC. Translated: CASSIGQVYYG. The whole CDR3 protein is CASSIGQVYYGYTF.

As regards this clone: The DNA ends 3 residues before the CDR3 does, and the rest of the CDR3 is filled in from the germline J gene. The genes are TRBV14 and TRBJ1-6, with 8 bases aligning to TRBD1. The CDR3 spans 15 residues. With 1 base clipped from V and 7 bases from J, the junction kept 3 bases outside the gene matches. CDR1 and CDR2 (germline): SGHDN, FVKESK. The sequenced CDR3 bases are TGTGCCAGCAGCCAAGGGCAGGGGGCAAATTCACCC. It translates to CASSQGQGANSP. The entire CDR3 sequence reads CASSQGQGANSPLHF.

To note about this clone: The read terminates 3 residues ahead of where the CDR3 ends, so the germline J gene completes it. The rearrangement links TRBV18 to TRBJ2-7; 7 nucleotides agree with TRBD1. Germline V gene sequence: CDR1 KGHSH, CDR2 LQKENI. The CDR3 has 16 residues. The junction had 6 bases not matched to a gene; V was cut back by 1 base and J by 0 bases. Incomplete CDR3 DNA: TGTGCCAGCTCACCACTAGCGACAGGGAGCTCCTACGAG. This encodes CASSPLATGSSYE. Given in full, the CDR3 is CASSPLATGSSYEQYF.

The sequenced CDR3 bases are TGTGCCAGCAGTTACGGGGGCAAAGGGGGCACAGATACG. Translating gives CASSYGGKGGTDT. The full CDR3 reads CASSYGGKGGTDTQYF. The chain recombines TRBV6-2 or TRBV6-3 with TRBJ2-3; D is perhaps TRBD1 (6 bases). With the read ending 3 residues before the CDR3 end, the germline J gene is used to fill in that end. Per the germline V gene, CDR1 is MNHEY and CDR2 is SVGEGT. Trimming shortened V by 2 bases and J by 1 base, and 13 bases separated the two germline ends. The CDR3 is made up of 16 amino acids.

On this clone: The DNA ends 3 residues before the CDR3 does, and the rest of the CDR3 is filled in from the germline J gene. V gene TRBV5-5 combines with J gene TRBJ2-7; the match to TRBD1 covers 9 bases. Germline-derived CDR1 and CDR2 are SGHKS and YYEKEE (reference sequence). With 4 bases clipped from V and 2 bases from J, the junction kept 4 bases outside the gene matches. This CDR3 spans 14 amino acids. The CDR3 loop is CASSPRTGAYEQYF. The CDR3 DNA, read in part, is TGTGCCAGCAGCCCCCGGACAGGGGCCTACGAG.

As to this clone: The CDR3 end lies 3 residues beyond the end of the read and is filled in from the germline J gene. The chain couples TRBV20-1 to TRBJ1-2; D is possibly TRBD1 (5 bases). CDR1 DFQATT and CDR2 SNEGSKA come from the germline V gene (reference sequence). This CDR3 comprises 14 residues. V lost 0 bases to trimming and J lost 2 bases, with 10 bases between them. The CDR3 region is CSARDRGENYGYTF. The covered CDR3 bases are TGCAGTGCTAGAGATCGAGGGGAGAACTATGGC.

With regard to this clone: The CDR3 extends 3 residues past the end of the read, so its final part is completed from the germline J gene. The chain uses TRBV18 and TRBJ2-5; D remains unclear. The CDR3 is 13 residues long. V dropped 0 bases and J dropped 5 bases, with 7 bases sitting between them. The germline CDR1 and CDR2 sequences are KGHSH and LQKENI. CDR3 DNA (partial): TGTGCCAGCTCACCACCGGTGCAGGAGACC. Its translation: CASSPPVQET. The complete CDR3 sequence is CASSPPVQETQYF.

As for this clone: The read comes to an end 3 residues before the CDR3 does, leaving the germline J gene to fill in the end. This sequence joins TRBV11-2 and TRBJ2-5, with D uncertain. CDR3 length: 13 residues. Germline loops: CDR1 SGHAT, CDR2 FQNNGV. The V end lost 5 bases, the J end lost 1 base, and 8 bases lay between the germline ends. The chain's CDR3 is CASSPRIQETQYF. The CDR3 bases that were read are TGTGCCAGCAGCCCTAGGATCCAAGAGACC. The variable domain in full, with the rest retrieved from reference TRBV11-2 and TRBJ2-5, is EAGVAQSPRYKIIEKRQSVAFWCNPISGHATLYWYQQILGQGPKLLIQFQNNGVVDDSQLPKDRFSAERLKGVDSTLKIQPAKLEDSAVYLCASSPRIQETQYFGPGTRLLVL.

Note on this clone: The CDR3 end lies 3 residues beyond the end of the read and is filled in from the germline J gene. The V and J genes are TRBV7-2 and TRBJ2-7; 14 bases are shared with TRBD2. Germline loops: CDR1 SGHTA, CDR2 FQGNSA. The CDR3 has 15 amino acids. V lost 8 bases to trimming and J lost 2 bases; unmatched junction nucleotides: 5. This CDR3 reads CASQTSGRAPYEQYF. The covered CDR3 bases are TGTGCCAGCCAGACTAGCGGGAGGGCCCCCTACGAG.

On this clone: The read gets to within 3 residues of the CDR3 end, and the germline J gene fills in the rest. The chain carries TRBV20-1 and TRBJ2-3; D is ambiguous. This CDR3 spans 11 amino acids. Germline V lookup: CDR1 DFQATT, CDR2 SNEGSKA (reference sequence). CDR3 sequence: CSAASSQTQYF. The sequenced CDR3 bases are TGCAGTGCTGCCTCTAGTCAGACG.

A remark on this clone: From the germline J gene comes the end of the CDR3, since the read stops 3 residues before it. The J gene is TRBJ2-7, the V gene TRBV2; 8 positions match TRBD1. J gave up 2 bases and V 6 bases, and 3 bases lay outside the gene matches. The CDR3 consists of 13 residues. The germline V gene encodes CDR1 SNHLY and CDR2 FYNNEI. The sequenced part of the CDR3 DNA is TGTGCCAGCAGCGACAGGGGTACCTACGAG. This codes for CASSDRGTYE. The CDR3 reads in full as CASSDRGTYEQYF.

In the case of this clone: Relative to the germline gene, one junction end is altered; a read error may explain this. The sequence runs out 3 residues before the end of the CDR3; the remainder is reconstructed from the germline J gene. This specimen includes other DNA sequences encoding the same CDR3. This chain uses TRBV18 with TRBJ2-7, with TRBD2 matching over 9 bases. This CDR3 region has 15 residues. CDR1 is KGHSH, CDR2 LQKENI, per germline. CDR3: CASSPRLAGGPEQYF. CDR3 DNA, as far as it was read: TGTGCCAGCTCCCCACGGCTGGCGGGGGGGCCCGAG.

As for this clone: The sequenced fragment ends 3 residues before the CDR3 boundary, so the rest is inferred from the germline J gene. The chain recombines TRBV20-1 with TRBJ2-5, with TRBD1 as a possible D gene (5 bases). Germline V lookup: CDR1 DFQATT, CDR2 SNEGSKA (reference sequence). V was clipped by 0 bases and J by 1 base, with 12 bases between them. The CDR3 length is 15 residues. The CDR3 reads CSARDNRGSQETQYF. The covered CDR3 bases are TGCAGTGCTAGAGATAATAGGGGATCCCAAGAGACC.

On this clone itself: The read is 3 residues too short to cover the CDR3 end, so that end is filled in from the germline J gene. The chain joins TRBV5-1 to TRBJ2-7; possibly TRBD1 for D (5 bases). Germline values: CDR1 SGHRS, CDR2 YFSETQ. The CDR3 length is 15 residues. Trimming removed 0 bases from V and 3 bases from J, with 13 bases in between. The CDR3 sequence is CASSLGPADSYEQYF. The sequenced part of the CDR3 DNA is TGCGCCAGCAGCTTGGGGCCCGCTGACAGCTACGAG.

Worth noting for this clone: The read stops 3 residues short of the end of the CDR3; the missing end is completed from the germline J gene. V usage is TRBV2 and J usage is TRBJ1-1; D uncertain. The germline V gene has CDR1 SNHLY and CDR2 FYNNEI. The V and J ends lost 3 bases and 0 bases respectively, with 11 bases between them. The CDR3 spans 15 residues. The DNA read from the CDR3 is TGTGCCAGCAGTGACGGTTTCCCCATGAACACTGAA. Its translation: CASSDGFPMNTE. The CDR3 in its entirety is CASSDGFPMNTEAFF.

Note on this clone: The CDR3 is cut off 3 residues early in the read; its end comes from the germline J gene. The chain has TRBV10-3 and TRBJ2-7; a weak D match, TRBD1 (6 bases). Trimming stripped 4 bases from V and 3 bases from J, with 19 bases between. The CDR3 consists of 16 residues. Germline V gene data show CDR1 as ENHRY and CDR2 as SYGVKD. CDR3 DNA, as far as it was read: TGTGCCATCAGTGGGCCCCGTGGGGGACACAACTACGAG. This gives the protein CAISGPRGGHNYE. The complete CDR3 reads CAISGPRGGHNYEQYF.

Remarks on this clone: Coverage ceases 3 residues before the CDR3 finishes, and the germline J gene fills in the end. This chain uses TRBV20-1 with TRBJ2-7; TRBD1 is a possible D gene (5 bases). The germline CDR1 and CDR2 sequences are DFQATT and SNEGSKA (reference sequence). The CDR3 totals 13 residues. Trimming took off 3 bases at V and 6 bases at J, with 15 bases between the two ends. Incomplete CDR3 DNA: TGCAGTGCTAGTAGGGGCCTGGAAAGCGAG. Residues: CSASRGLESE. In full, the CDR3 is CSASRGLESEQYF.

For this clone: The DNA ends 3 residues before the CDR3 does, and the rest of the CDR3 is filled in from the germline J gene. The V call is TRBV5-8, the J call TRBJ1-4, with D tentatively TRBD1 (5 bases). The ends were cut back, 0 bases at V and 10 bases at J, with 16 bases in the middle. CDR1 and CDR2 from the germline V gene are SGHTS and YDEGEE. This CDR3 spans 15 amino acids. CDR3 in amino acids: CASSLGGESLGKLFF. The part of the CDR3 DNA that was read is TGTGCCAGCAGCTTGGGGGGCGAATCACTTGGAAAA.